These 8 T cell receptor beta chains originate from one sample sequenced in a study of T cell repertoires in ileal Crohn's disease. Only in-frame clones appear in the TCRdb table, and some are missing; sequencing was by immunoSEQ multiplex PCR. The sample holds more than 4,000 clones, roughly three quarters seen once. Input material: ileal tissue. The origin of the receptors is an adult with Crohn's disease.

V usage is TRBV2 and J usage is TRBJ2-6; D gene uncertain. The ends were cut back, 5 bases at V and 5 bases at J, with 16 bases in the middle. Germline loops: CDR1 SNHLY, CDR2 FYNNEI. The CDR3 extends over 16 amino acids. This CDR3 reads CASSKPIQSRANVLTF. The CDR3 DNA follows: TGTGCCAGCAGTAAACCGATACAAAGTCGGGCCAACGTCCTGACTTTC. The complete variable domain, with remaining parts taken from reference TRBV2 and TRBJ2-6, reads EPEVTQTPSHQVTQMGQEVILRCVPISNHLYFYWYRQILGQKVEFLVSFYNNEISEKSEIFDDQFSVERPDGSNFTLKIRSTKLEDSAMYFCASSKPIQSRANVLTFGAGSRLTVL.

The rearrangement links TRBV6-5 to TRBJ1-5; tentatively, D is TRBD1 (6 bases). The CDR3 loop spans 15 amino acids. Germline loops: CDR1 MNHEY, CDR2 SVGAGI. V lost 5 bases, J lost 4 bases, and 15 bases lay in between. CDR3 DNA sequence: TGTGCCAGCAGTCGTCTCGGGGGGCCAAATCAGCCCCAGCATTTT. Translating it yields CASSRLGGPNQPQHF.

In DNA, the CDR3 is TGTGCCAGCAGGCGGGACAGGGGGAATGAAAAACTGTTTTTT. It specifies CASRRDRGNEKLFF. This sequence joins TRBV2 and TRBJ1-4, with 11 bases fitting TRBD1. Germline assignment: CDR1 SNHLY and CDR2 FYNNEI. The CDR3 is made up of 14 amino acids. The V segment lost 6 bases and the J segment 5 bases; nucleotides outside the gene matches: 2. The whole variable domain, filled in from reference TRBV2 and TRBJ1-4, reads EPEVTQTPSHQVTQMGQEVILRCVPISNHLYFYWYRQILGQKVEFLVSFYNNEISEKSEIFDDQFSVERPDGSNFTLKIRSTKLEDSAMYFCASRRDRGNEKLFFGSGTQLSVL.

The CDR3 sequence is CASSKAMVPWAYQPQHF. The CDR3 region has the DNA TGTGCCAGCAGCAAAGCGATGGTTCCGTGGGCTTATCAGCCCCAGCATTTT. This chain joins TRBV21-1 and TRBJ1-5; TRBD1 is the table's D call and was not checked against the DNA. TRBV21-1 counts as a pseudogene. This CDR3 has 17 amino acids.

There are a few counts of this clone. CDR3 sequence (DNA): TGTGCCAGCAGTCGACCAGGGGGGGAAAAACTGTTTTTT. Its protein is CASSRPGGEKLFF. The rearrangement joins TRBV28 to TRBJ1-4, with 7 bases lining up with TRBD1. Germline V gene data show CDR1 as MDHEN and CDR2 as SYDVKM. V dropped 5 bases and J dropped 8; count of bases not matched to a gene: 5. The CDR3 is made up of 13 amino acids.

V and J are TRBV30 and TRBJ1-1, with D perhaps TRBD1 (5 bases). The CDR3 is 12 amino acids. The germline V gene encodes CDR1 GTSNPN and CDR2 SVGIG (reference sequence). V was trimmed by 1 base and J by 4 bases, leaving 7 bases between them. The CDR3 DNA reads as TGTGCCTGGAGTGGAAGGGGCACTGAAGCTTTCTTT. Translated, it gives CAWSGRGTEAFF.

The chain recombines TRBV7-3 with TRBJ2-5, with 7 positions matching TRBD1. The V segment lost 5 bases and the J segment 5 bases; nucleotides outside the gene matches: 8. The CDR3 is 14 amino acids. Germline values: CDR1 SGHTA, CDR2 FQGTGA. CDR3 coding DNA: TGTGCCAGCAGCCGGACAGGCCTGGGGGAGACCCAGTACTTC. As protein: CASSRTGLGETQYF.

The chain carries TRBV5-1 and TRBJ1-1, with 10 positions matching TRBD1. Germline assignment: CDR1 SGHRS and CDR2 YFSETQ. Germline trimming cut 3 bases from V and 7 bases from J; bases unmatched to any gene: 9. This CDR3 is 15 amino acids long. The CDR3 is CASSWTGGSGGEAFF. CDR3 DNA: TGCGCCAGCAGCTGGACAGGGGGGTCGGGGGGTGAAGCTTTCTTT.